The source of this TCR beta chain is a study of T cell changes during pregnancy in multiple sclerosis. V was trimmed by 4 bases and J by 7 bases, leaving 7 bases between them. CDR3 length: 11 residues. Germline loops: CDR1 SQVTM, CDR2 ANQGSEA. Here immunoSEQ multiplex PCR was the method, and the copy in TCRdb shows in-frame clones only, minus some. The top ten hold 8% to 9.5% of the sample, which has 55,000 to 80,000 clones, 75% to 90% seen once. The starting material was peripheral blood, obtained after pregnancy. The sequence derives from a female donor in good health, enrolled as a control in a pregnancy study. The chain carries TRBV29-1 and TRBJ1-4; D possibly corresponds to TRBD1 (5 bases). In nucleotides, the CDR3 is TGCAGCGTTGTTAGGGGTGAAAAACTGTTTTTT. As protein: CSVVRGEKLFF.